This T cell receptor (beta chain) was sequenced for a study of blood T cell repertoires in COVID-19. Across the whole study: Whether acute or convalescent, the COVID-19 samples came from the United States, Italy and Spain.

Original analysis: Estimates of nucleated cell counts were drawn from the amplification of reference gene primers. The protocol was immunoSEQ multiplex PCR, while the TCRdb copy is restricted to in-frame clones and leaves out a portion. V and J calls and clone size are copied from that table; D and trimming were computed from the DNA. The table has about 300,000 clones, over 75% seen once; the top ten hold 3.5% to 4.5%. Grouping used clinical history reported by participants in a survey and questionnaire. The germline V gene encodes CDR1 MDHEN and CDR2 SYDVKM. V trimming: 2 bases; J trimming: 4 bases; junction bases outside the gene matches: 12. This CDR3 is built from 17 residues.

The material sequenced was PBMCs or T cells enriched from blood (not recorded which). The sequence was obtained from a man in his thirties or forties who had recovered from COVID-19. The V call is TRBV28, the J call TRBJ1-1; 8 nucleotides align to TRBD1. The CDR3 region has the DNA TGTGCCAGCAGTTTACCACTCCCGCAGGGGGCCAGCACTGAAGCTTTCTTT. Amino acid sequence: CASSLPLPQGASTEAFF.